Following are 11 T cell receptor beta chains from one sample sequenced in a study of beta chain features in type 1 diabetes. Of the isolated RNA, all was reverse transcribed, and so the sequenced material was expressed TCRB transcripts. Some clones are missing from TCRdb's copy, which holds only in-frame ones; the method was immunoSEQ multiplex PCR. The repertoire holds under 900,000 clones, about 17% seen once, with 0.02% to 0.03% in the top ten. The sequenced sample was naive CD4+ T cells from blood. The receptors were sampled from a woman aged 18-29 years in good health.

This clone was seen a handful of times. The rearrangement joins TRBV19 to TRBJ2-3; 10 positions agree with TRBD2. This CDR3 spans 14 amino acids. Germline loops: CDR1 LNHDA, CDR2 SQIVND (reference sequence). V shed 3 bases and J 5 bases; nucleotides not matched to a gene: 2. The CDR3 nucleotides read TGTGCCAGTAGTATTCGGACTAGCGGAGATACGCAGTATTTT. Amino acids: CASSIRTSGDTQYF. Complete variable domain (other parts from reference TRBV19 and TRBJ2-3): DGGITQSPKYLFRKEGQNVTLSCEQNLNHDAMYWYRQDPGQGLRLIYYSQIVNDFQKGDIAEGYSVSREKKESFPLTVTSAQKNPTAFYLCASSIRTSGDTQYFGPGTRLTVL.

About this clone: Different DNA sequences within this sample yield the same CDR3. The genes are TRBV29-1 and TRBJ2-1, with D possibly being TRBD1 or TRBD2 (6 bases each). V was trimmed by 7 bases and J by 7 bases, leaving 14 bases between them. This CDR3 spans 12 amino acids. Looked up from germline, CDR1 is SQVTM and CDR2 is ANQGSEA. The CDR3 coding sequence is TGCAGCGCCGGAAAGGGGGGAAATGAGCAGTTCTTC. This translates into CSAGKGGNEQFF.

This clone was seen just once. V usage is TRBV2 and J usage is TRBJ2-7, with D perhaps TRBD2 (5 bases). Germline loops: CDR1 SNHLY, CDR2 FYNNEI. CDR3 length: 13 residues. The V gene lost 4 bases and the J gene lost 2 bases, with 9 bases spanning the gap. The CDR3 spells CASSVHGTYEQYF. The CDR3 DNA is TGTGCCAGCAGTGTACACGGGACCTACGAGCAGTACTTC.

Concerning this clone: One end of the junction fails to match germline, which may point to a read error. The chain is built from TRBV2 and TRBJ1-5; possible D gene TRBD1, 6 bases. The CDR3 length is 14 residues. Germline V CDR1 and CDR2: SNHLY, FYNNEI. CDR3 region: CAGSEGQSNQPQHF. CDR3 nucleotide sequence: TGTGCCGGCAGTGAAGGACAGAGCAATCAGCCCCAGCATTTT.

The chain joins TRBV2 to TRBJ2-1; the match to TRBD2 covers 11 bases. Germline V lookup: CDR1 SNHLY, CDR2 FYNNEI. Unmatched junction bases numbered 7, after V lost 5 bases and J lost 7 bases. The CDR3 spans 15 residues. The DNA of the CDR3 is TGTGCCAGCAGTCGACTAGCGGGAAGGGGAAATGAGCAGTTCTTC. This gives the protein CASSRLAGRGNEQFF.

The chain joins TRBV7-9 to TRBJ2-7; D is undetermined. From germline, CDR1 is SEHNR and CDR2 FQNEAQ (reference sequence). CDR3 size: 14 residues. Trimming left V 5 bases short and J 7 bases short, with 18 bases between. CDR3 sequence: CASSPTYGVLEQYF. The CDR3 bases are TGTGCCAGCAGCCCCACTTATGGGGTGCTAGAGCAGTACTTC.

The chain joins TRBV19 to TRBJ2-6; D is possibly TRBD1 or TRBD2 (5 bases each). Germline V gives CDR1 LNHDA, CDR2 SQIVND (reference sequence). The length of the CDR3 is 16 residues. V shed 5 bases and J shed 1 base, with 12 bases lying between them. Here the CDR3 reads CASSLTWGSGANVLTF. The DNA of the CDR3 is TGTGCCAGTAGTTTGACGTGGGGGTCTGGGGCCAACGTCCTGACTTTC.

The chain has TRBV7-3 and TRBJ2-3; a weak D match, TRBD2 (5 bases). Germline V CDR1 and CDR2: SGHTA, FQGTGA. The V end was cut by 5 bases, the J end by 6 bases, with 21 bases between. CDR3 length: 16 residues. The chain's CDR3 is CASSRGLDRVVDTQYF. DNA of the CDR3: TGTGCCAGCAGCCGCGGGCTAGACCGAGTAGTGGATACGCAGTATTTT.

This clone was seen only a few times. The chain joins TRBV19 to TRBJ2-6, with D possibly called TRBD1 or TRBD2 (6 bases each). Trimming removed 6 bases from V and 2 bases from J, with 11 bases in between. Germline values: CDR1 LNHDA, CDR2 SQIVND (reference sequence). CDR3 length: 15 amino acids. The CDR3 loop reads CASRTGAAGANVLTF. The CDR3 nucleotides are TGTGCCAGTAGGACGGGGGCTGCTGGGGCCAACGTCCTGACTTTC.

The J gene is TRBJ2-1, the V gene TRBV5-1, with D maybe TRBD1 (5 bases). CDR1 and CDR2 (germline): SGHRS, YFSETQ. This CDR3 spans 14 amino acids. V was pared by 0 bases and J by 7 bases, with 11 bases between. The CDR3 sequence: CASSLGPTGNEQFF. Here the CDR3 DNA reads TGCGCCAGCAGCTTGGGGCCCACAGGAAATGAGCAGTTCTTC. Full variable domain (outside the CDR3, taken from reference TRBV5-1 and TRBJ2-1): KAGVTQTPRYLIKTRGQQVTLSCSPISGHRSVSWYQQTPGQGLQFLFEYFSETQRNKGNFPGRFSGRQFSNSRSEMNVSTLELGDSALYLCASSLGPTGNEQFFGPGTRLTVL.

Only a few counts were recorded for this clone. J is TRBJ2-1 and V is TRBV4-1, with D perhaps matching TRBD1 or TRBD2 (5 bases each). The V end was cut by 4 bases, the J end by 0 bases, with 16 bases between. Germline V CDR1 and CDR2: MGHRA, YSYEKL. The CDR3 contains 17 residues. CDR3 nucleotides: TGCGCCAGCAGCCCAGGGAGCGCGGTAAGCTCCTACAATGAGCAGTTCTTC. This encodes CASSPGSAVSSYNEQFF.